The 11 T cell receptor beta chains below all came from one sample that was sequenced in a study of cytomegalovirus exposure and HLA in healthy donors. 60 Vbeta and 13 Jbeta primers were used in PCR. Clones were read by immunoSEQ multiplex PCR, and TCRdb kept only the in-frame ones, dropping some. This table holds about 99,000 clones, over 60% found once. The sample taken for sequencing was PBMCs. All receptors derive from a young woman in good health and CMV-seropositive.

CDR3 protein: CASRLESGAPGEQYF. The CDR3 region has the DNA TGTGCCAGCAGGCTAGAGTCCGGTGCGCCGGGCGAGCAGTACTTC. This chain connects TRBV6-1 to TRBJ2-7; D call uncertain. Germline V lookup: CDR1 MNHNS, CDR2 SASEGT. Trimming took off 6 bases at V and 6 bases at J, with 21 bases between the two ends. The CDR3 consists of 15 residues.

The chain recombines TRBV11-3 with TRBJ2-1; D gene uncertain. This CDR3 is 12 amino acids long. Germline-derived CDR1 and CDR2 are SGHNT and YENEEA. Trimming removed 1 base from V and 15 bases from J, with 13 bases in between. CDR3 coding DNA: TGTGCCAGCAGCTTAGTTCGGTATTCCCTGTTCTTC. It codes for CASSLVRYSLFF.

The chain employs TRBV28 and TRBJ1-2; TRBD1 might be the D (5 bases). With 7 bases removed from V and 8 bases from J, the gap between germline ends came to 11 bases. Germline-derived CDR1 and CDR2 are MDHEN and SYDVKM. The CDR3 consists of 11 residues. The CDR3 region has the DNA TGTGCCAGCACCTACAGGCGGGGCTACACCTTC. This translates into CASTYRRGYTF.

The chain is built from TRBV5-1 and TRBJ2-7; D remains unclear. Trimming pared 0 bases from V and 1 base from J, leaving 11 bases between. Germline V gives CDR1 SGHRS, CDR2 YFSETQ. The CDR3 is made up of 15 amino acids. The CDR3 DNA reads TGCGCCAGCAGCTTGGGGGCAGCCGTATCCTACGAGCAGTACTTC. Its protein product is CASSLGAAVSYEQYF.

This clone was recorded once. The rearrangement uses TRBV5-6 and TRBJ2-7; D may be TRBD2 (7 bases). This CDR3 spans 13 amino acids. Germline CDR1 is SGHDT and CDR2 is YYEEEE. V gave up 3 bases and J gave up 4 bases, with 11 bases separating them. CDR3 nucleotides: TGTGCCAGCAGCTCCGGGGGGCTTTACGAGCAGTACTTC. As protein: CASSSGGLYEQYF. The whole variable domain, filled in from reference TRBV5-6 and TRBJ2-7, reads DAGVTQSPTHLIKTRGQQVTLRCSPKSGHDTVSWYQQALGQGPQFIFQYYEEEERQRGNFPDRFSGHQFPNYSSELNVNALLLGDSALYLCASSSGGLYEQYFGPGTRLTVT.

This clone has only one observation. This chain connects TRBV25-1 to TRBJ2-1; the match to TRBD2 covers 8 bases. The germline gives CDR1 MGHDK, CDR2 SYGVNS. The CDR3 loop spans 15 amino acids. V lost 6 bases, J lost 3 bases, and 7 bases stayed unmatched. The chain's CDR3 is CASSEAGVGYNEQFF. DNA of the CDR3: TGTGCCAGCAGCGAAGCGGGAGTGGGCTACAATGAGCAGTTCTTC.

This chain links TRBV18 with TRBJ1-2; a weak D match, TRBD1 (6 bases). There are 15 residues in the CDR3. Trimming stripped 3 bases from V and 9 bases from J, with 20 bases between. Germline V gives CDR1 KGHSH, CDR2 LQKENI. For the CDR3, the DNA is TGTGCCAGCTCACCGTGGGGGGGCGCTGAGGGCCGCTACACCTTC. It codes for CASSPWGGAEGRYTF.

Only a few counts were recorded for this clone. The chain employs TRBV5-1 and TRBJ2-5; TRBD2 aligns across 12 bases. Germline V gives CDR1 SGHRS, CDR2 YFSETQ. There are 18 residues in the CDR3. V shed 6 bases and J 0 bases; nucleotides not matched to a gene: 12. CDR3 in amino acids: CASKLGLAGSSYQETQYF. In DNA, the CDR3 is TGCGCCAGCAAGTTAGGACTAGCGGGAAGCTCGTACCAAGAGACCCAGTACTTC.

The chain carries TRBV13 and TRBJ2-3; no clear D gene. V lost 9 bases to trimming and J lost 2 bases, with 12 bases between them. This CDR3 is 13 amino acids long. CDR1 PRHDT and CDR2 FYEKMQ come from the germline V gene (reference sequence). CDR3 coding DNA: TGTGCCAGTTCAGGTACCTCCACAGATACGCAGTATTTT. Amino acids: CASSGTSTDTQYF.

The V and J genes are TRBV28 and TRBJ1-1, with D perhaps TRBD1 (6 bases). CDR1 is MDHEN, CDR2 SYDVKM, per germline. The CDR3 is made up of 15 amino acids. V lost 4 bases to trimming and J lost 1 base, with 13 bases between them. CDR3 DNA sequence: TGTGCCAGCAGTTCCCCGGGACACCAGAACACTGAAGCTTTCTTT. Translating gives CASSSPGHQNTEAFF.

The chain couples TRBV6-6 to TRBJ2-2; the D gene is possibly TRBD2 (6 bases). CDR3 length: 16 residues. The V gene lost 7 bases and the J gene lost 4 bases, with 19 bases spanning the gap. Germline CDR1 and CDR2: MNHNY and SVGAGI (reference sequence). The CDR3 DNA is TGTGCCAGCACCCCGGAGGGTAGCGTGATCACCGGGGAGCTGTTTTTT. This encodes CASTPEGSVITGELFF.